This T cell receptor beta chain comes out of a study of early T cells in non-severe SARS-CoV-2 infection (dated by TCRdb to the early 2020s). For context, the study as a whole: Bulk RNA from unsorted whole blood was used for TCR sequencing, so alpha and beta chains could not be paired. Here is what the overall study found, with its caveats: Matching against VDJdb was skewed toward anti-spike CD8 responses, likely underestimated virus-specific expansions, and missed private and CD4 specificities.

A case-control design nested within a healthcare worker cohort in London, UK, was used, with weekly nasopharyngeal swab PCR tests and blood sampling performed. Healthcare workers were enrolled in the week of the UK lockdown, from 23 to 31 March 2020, and were followed every week for up to roughly 16 weeks. Library generation was performed with 5' RACE. The reads were generated on a NextSeq 500. Unique molecular identifiers were attached to individual cDNA molecules in the TCR library protocol so that sequencing error and PCR bias could be corrected. Both TCR alpha and beta chains were sequenced, and tight co-correlation was observed between alpha and beta sequence abundances in each sample. Per the source publication's procedure: Decombinator V4 was used to annotate the V gene, J gene and CDR3 of the TCR sequences. TCRs were defined as expanded if a significant change between any two time points was detected under a Poisson model with p below 0.0001. TCR abundances were normalised to the total number of TCRs sequenced per sample and expressed as counts per million. MAIT TCRs were defined by TRAV1-2 paired with TRAJ12, TRAJ20 or TRAJ33, and iNKT TCRs by TRAV10 paired with TRAJ18. VDJdb, accessed 1 November 2021, was searched for CMV, EBV and SARS-CoV-2 annotated TCRs, with TCRs annotated for multiple antigens excluded. Using fastp at Q25 and MiXCR, TCRdb reprocessed the public reads and kept productive beta chains. Every distinct CDR3 protein forms one entry, paired with its most common genes and DNA. Here the V and J calls rest on TCRdb's processing, not on the authors' analysis. A total of 29,000 or so distinct CDR3 sequences appear in this sample, 5% of them only once. The top ten hold roughly 10% of the sample.

In its sample, this clonotype was seen many times. Its antigen is still unknown. Per-nucleotide qualities are absent, and no much larger clonotype sits a single base away. The germline V gene supplies CDR1 KGHSH and CDR2 LQKENI. V is cut by 1 base and J by 3 bases, and the space between the germline ends is 12 bases. Reading from cysteine to phenylalanine, the CDR3 counts 15 amino acids. Only CDR3 DNA is held: 45 bases, read in frame from base 1. This receptor chain uses TRBV18 and TRBJ1-1; TRBD1 is a weak D gene call, 5 bases matching. The origin of this receptor is an adult who was a healthcare worker with PCR-confirmed SARS-CoV-2 infection or an uninfected control (not recorded which). Input material: whole blood. The nucleotide sequence is given as TGTGCCAGCTCACCACGGATAGGGGAGTACACTGAAGCTTTCTTT. This sequence encodes CASSPRIGEYTEAFF.